Listed below are T cell receptor beta chains from one sample, sequenced in a study of cytomegalovirus exposure and HLA in healthy donors. Assay used: immunoSEQ multiplex PCR; TCRdb lists only in-frame clones, some missing. The table shows some 200,000 clones, with approximately 88% occurring only once. The specimen sequenced was PBMCs. These receptors all stem from a boy between 2 and 10 years old in good health and CMV-seronegative. CDR3s leave out the opening cysteine and the closing phenylalanine or tryptophan.

V gene: TRBV19
CDR3 protein: ASGSSRGEKLF

V gene: TRBV29-1
CDR3 protein: SVPINRGYGYT

V gene: TRBV2
CDR3 protein: ASSWGQGEGQPQH

V gene: TRBV2
CDR3 protein: ASSELPGSYNEQF

V gene: TRBV9
CDR3 protein: ASSAQGTVVDYGYT

V gene: TRBV30
CDR3 protein: AWSKEQNNSPLH

V gene: TRBV5-5
CDR3 protein: ASSLEVRAETQY

V gene: TRBV6-5
CDR3 protein: ASQGQISYNEQF

V gene: TRBV30
CDR3 protein: AWSVDRSNEKLF

V gene: TRBV9
CDR3 protein: ASSVAPSQAGGQETQY

V gene: TRBV23-1
CDR3 protein: ASIISGGYEQY

V gene: TRBV4-2
CDR3 protein: ASSQGTGTDTQY

V gene: TRBV2
CDR3 protein: ASSFWTSGNSYEQY

V gene: TRBV21-1
CDR3 protein: ASSKFREGAEETQY

V gene: TRBV5-5
CDR3 protein: ASSFSPGELF

V gene: TRBV9
CDR3 protein: ASSVSSGTGEGYT

V gene: TRBV30
CDR3 protein: AWSTGTQY

V gene: TRBV27
CDR3 protein: ASSLGQGGYEQY

V gene: TRBV13
CDR3 protein: ASSPFWTGDGRNEQF

V gene: TRBV5-1
CDR3 protein: ASSPDRGTPFEQY

V gene: TRBV6-5
CDR3 protein: ASGRVHEQF

V gene: TRBV10-2
CDR3 protein: ASSGGLAGSEQF

V gene: TRBV5-1
CDR3 protein: ASSNLVRDYEQY

V gene: TRBV5-5
CDR3 protein: ASSSSEAQRDPYEQY

V gene: TRBV19
CDR3 protein: ASTWAGGAGYEQY

V gene: TRBV30
CDR3 protein: AWSVRDATSGKRRDTQY

V gene: TRBV5-1
CDR3 protein: ASSADRANYGYT

V gene: TRBV4-1
CDR3 protein: ASSQDRGFDEQY

V gene: TRBV7-2
CDR3 protein: ASSYPGDRALYGYT

V gene: TRBV4-1
CDR3 protein: ASSQVYSGVSSYEQY

V gene: TRBV19
CDR3 protein: ASSNSRDRGLGYT

V gene: TRBV7-9
CDR3 protein: ASSFRPGGELF

V gene: TRBV7-9
CDR3 protein: ASSLAPSGAAYEQY

V gene: TRBV28
CDR3 protein: ASSLGLVGPNEQF

V gene: TRBV30
CDR3 protein: AWSAPGQGAFPGGYT

V gene: TRBV4-1
CDR3 protein: ASSQPGLASADTQY

V gene: TRBV7-2
CDR3 protein: ASSFPRGAGRNFSPLH

V gene: TRBV15
CDR3 protein: ATSRDWGGEKLF

V gene: TRBV5-1
CDR3 protein: ASSLFDRGRGYT

V gene: TRBV6-4
CDR3 protein: ASSDRPPAGWDQF

V gene: TRBV5-6
CDR3 protein: ASSLWLAGGQDTQY

V gene: TRBV14
CDR3 protein: ASSPLALGGYQEEEQF

V gene: TRBV13
CDR3 protein: ASSWSGGWTDTQY

V gene: TRBV5-1
CDR3 protein: ASSLFPPWVAAVPYQQY

V gene: TRBV25-1
CDR3 protein: ASSPRGTSGSLFYEQY

V gene: TRBV25-1
CDR3 protein: ASSADRGYERY

V gene: TRBV29-1
CDR3 protein: SVEVKGAGASEQF

V gene: TRBV7-2
CDR3 protein: ASSYYQYNEQF

V gene: TRBV2
CDR3 protein: ASSPTGSDQPQH

V gene: TRBV5-1
CDR3 protein: ASSFGTSGSLEQF

V gene: TRBV11-2
CDR3 protein: ASSLLSGNYEQY

V gene: TRBV5-8
CDR3 protein: ASSILRGGAGYT

V gene: TRBV6-1
CDR3 protein: ASRLASASYNEQF

V gene: TRBV2
CDR3 protein: ASSGTMNTEAF

V gene: TRBV10-3
CDR3 protein: ATTSGQKNYEQY